The present TCR beta chain was sequenced within a study of neurological immune-mediated disorders. The study's findings and limits: TCR clonal expansion peaked in HTLV-1-associated myelopathy patients and was lowest in multiple sclerosis patients.

Each TCR transcript was tagged with a 10-nucleotide random UMI during 5'RACE. In TCRdb, the 5' RACE reads were re-called with MiXCR into one record per CDR3 protein. The sample consists of around 33,000 distinct CDR3 sequences, almost 7.5% of them appearing once. Healthy control participants comprised blood bank volunteers in Maryland, USA. V was pared by 3 bases and J by 4 bases, with 19 bases between. Germline-derived CDR1 and CDR2 are KGHSH and LQKENI. This CDR3 spans 16 amino acids. As to this clonotype: Antigen: not known.

Specimen: PBMCs. V gene TRBV18 combines with J gene TRBJ2-7, with a weak D call TRBD1 (7 bases). This clonotype originated in a middle-aged woman in good health. The CDR3 DNA reads TGTGCCAGCTCACCGCAGGGGGGCGTAACGTTATACGAGCAGTACTTC. It is translated as CASSPQGGVTLYEQYF.